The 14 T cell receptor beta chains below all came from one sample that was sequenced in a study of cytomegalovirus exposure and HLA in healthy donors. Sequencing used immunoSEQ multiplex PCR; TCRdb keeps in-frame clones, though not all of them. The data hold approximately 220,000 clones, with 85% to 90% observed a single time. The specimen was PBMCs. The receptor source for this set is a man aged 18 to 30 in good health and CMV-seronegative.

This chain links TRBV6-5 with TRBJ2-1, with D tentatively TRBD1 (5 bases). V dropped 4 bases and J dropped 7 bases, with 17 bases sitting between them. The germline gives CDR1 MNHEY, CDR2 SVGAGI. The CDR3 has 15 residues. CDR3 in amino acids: CASSSPPTAPNEQFF. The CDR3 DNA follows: TGTGCCAGCAGTTCCCCCCCGACAGCTCCGAATGAGCAGTTCTTC.

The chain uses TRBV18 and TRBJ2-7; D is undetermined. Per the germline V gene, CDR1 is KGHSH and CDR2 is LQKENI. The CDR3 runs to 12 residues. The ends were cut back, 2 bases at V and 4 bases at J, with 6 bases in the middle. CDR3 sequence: CASSPSNYEQYF. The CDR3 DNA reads TGTGCCAGCTCACCATCAAATTACGAGCAGTACTTC.

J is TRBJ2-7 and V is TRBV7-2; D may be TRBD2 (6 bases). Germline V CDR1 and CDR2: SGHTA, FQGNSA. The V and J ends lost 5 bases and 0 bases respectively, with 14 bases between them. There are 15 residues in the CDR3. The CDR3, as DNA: TGTGCCAGCAGCGACCGGGACTCTCCCTCCTACGAGCAGTACTTC. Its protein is CASSDRDSPSYEQYF.

The CDR3 DNA reads TGTGCCAGCAGCGTTGGCGGGAGGGCCTCAGAGACCCAGTACTTC. Protein sequence: CASSVGGRASETQYF. This chain uses TRBV9 with TRBJ2-5; TRBD2 agrees at 9 bases. The ends lost 2 bases at V and 4 bases at J; junction bases unmatched: 6. The CDR3 is 15 amino acids. Germline values: CDR1 SGDLS, CDR2 YYNGEE.

CDR3 sequence: CASSAGPGAYEQYF. The CDR3 DNA reads as TGTGCCAGCAGCGCGGGCCCGGGGGCCTACGAGCAGTACTTC. The chain combines TRBV5-4 with TRBJ2-7; D is possibly TRBD2 (6 bases). CDR1 is SGHNT and CDR2 is YYREEE in the germline V gene (reference sequence). This CDR3 has 14 residues. Trimming removed 4 bases from V and 2 bases from J, with 13 bases in between.

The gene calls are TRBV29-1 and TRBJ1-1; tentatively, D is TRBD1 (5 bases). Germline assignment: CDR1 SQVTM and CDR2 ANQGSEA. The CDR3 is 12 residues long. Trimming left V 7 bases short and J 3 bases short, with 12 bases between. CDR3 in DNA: TGCAGCGGAACCAGGGTGGACACTGAAGCTTTCTTT. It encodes CSGTRVDTEAFF.

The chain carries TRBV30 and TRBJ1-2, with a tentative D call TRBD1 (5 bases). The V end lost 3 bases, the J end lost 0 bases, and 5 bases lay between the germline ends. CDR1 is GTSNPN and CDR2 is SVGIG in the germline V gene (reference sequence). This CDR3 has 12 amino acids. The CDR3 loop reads CAWRQANYGYTF. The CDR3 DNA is TGTGCCTGGAGACAGGCTAACTATGGCTACACCTTC.

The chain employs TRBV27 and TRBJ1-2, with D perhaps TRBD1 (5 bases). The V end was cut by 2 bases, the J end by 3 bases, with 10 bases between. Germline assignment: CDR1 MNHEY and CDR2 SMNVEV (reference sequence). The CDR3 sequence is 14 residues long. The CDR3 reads CASSLGGGDYGYTF. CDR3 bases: TGTGCCAGCAGTTTAGGCGGGGGAGACTATGGCTACACCTTC.

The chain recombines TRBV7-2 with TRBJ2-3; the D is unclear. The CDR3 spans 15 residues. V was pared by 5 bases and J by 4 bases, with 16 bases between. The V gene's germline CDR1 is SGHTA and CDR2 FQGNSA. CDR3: CASSRNGLGADTQYF. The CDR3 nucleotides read TGTGCCAGCAGCCGGAACGGATTGGGCGCAGATACGCAGTATTTT.

The DNA of the CDR3 is TGTGCCAGCAGTTTAATAGGGGCAGAGAATTCACCCCTCCACTTT. Amino acid sequence: CASSLIGAENSPLHF. The chain is built from TRBV27 and TRBJ1-6; a weak D match, TRBD1 (5 bases). V gave up 2 bases and J gave up 7 bases, with 12 bases separating them. This CDR3 region has 15 residues. Germline lookup yields CDR1 MNHEY and CDR2 SMNVEV (reference sequence).

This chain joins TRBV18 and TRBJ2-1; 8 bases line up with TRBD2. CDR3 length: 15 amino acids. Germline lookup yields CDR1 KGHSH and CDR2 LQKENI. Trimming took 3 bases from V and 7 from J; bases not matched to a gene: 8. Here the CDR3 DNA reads TGTGCCAGCTCACCCGGGGGGGCTTTCCTTAATGAGCAGTTCTTC. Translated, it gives CASSPGGAFLNEQFF. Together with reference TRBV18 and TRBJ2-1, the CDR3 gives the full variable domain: NAGVMQNPRHLVRRRGQEARLRCSPMKGHSHVYWYRQLPEEGLKFMVYLQKENIIDESGMPKERFSAEFPKEGPSILRIQQVVRGDSAAYFCASSPGGAFLNEQFFGPGTRLTVL.

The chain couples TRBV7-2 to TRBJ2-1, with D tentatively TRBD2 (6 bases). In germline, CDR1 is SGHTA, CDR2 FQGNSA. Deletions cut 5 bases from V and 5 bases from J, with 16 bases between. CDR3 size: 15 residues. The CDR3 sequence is CASSPRGGGNNEQFF. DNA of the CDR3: TGTGCCAGCAGCCCCCGTGGAGGAGGGAACAATGAGCAGTTCTTC.

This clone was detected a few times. The CDR3 sequence is CASSPGKRTGNYGYTF. DNA of the CDR3: TGTGCCAGCAGCCCGGGGAAACGGACGGGGAACTATGGCTACACCTTC. V and J are TRBV7-6 and TRBJ1-2; no clear D gene. Germline-derived CDR1 and CDR2 are SGHVS and FNYEAQ. The CDR3 has 16 amino acids. Trimming left V 5 bases short and J 2 bases short, with 18 bases between.

The CDR3 loop is CASRETGGTIGELFF. CDR3 sequence (DNA): TGTGCCAGCAGAGAGACAGGCGGCACGATCGGGGAGCTGTTTTTT. V is TRBV6-4 and J is TRBJ2-2; D might be TRBD1 (6 bases). V gave up 6 bases and J gave up 7 bases, with 18 bases separating them. CDR3 length: 15 amino acids. CDR1 MRHNA and CDR2 SNTAGT come from the germline V gene.